This T cell receptor (beta chain) is from a study of Ad26.COV2.S vaccination and SARS-CoV-2 variants. Study details: Participants got Ad26.COV2.S intramuscularly, once or twice 56 days apart.

The table came from immunoSEQ multiplex PCR; TCRdb's copy has only in-frame clones and leaves some out. The data show 290,000 or so clones, around 87% seen once. About this clone: Its specificity is not known.

The CDR3 totals 16 residues. CDR1 and CDR2 from the germline V gene are KGHDR and SFDVKD. V trimming: 4 bases; J trimming: 8 bases; junction bases outside the gene matches: 4. Treatment denoted: some 19 received Ad26.COV2.S at low or high dose, single or two shots; about 5 received placebo; per-sample allocation not given. The investigators took samples on day 63 after the first vaccine or placebo injection. Findings and caveats of the study: After vaccination, reports described spike-specific CD8+ and CD4+ T cell responses as showing substantial breadth. An underestimation of total T cell responses may have resulted from the TCR breadth and depth analyses.

The J gene is TRBJ2-1, the V gene TRBV24-1, with 16 bases matching TRBD2. The TCR sequence derives from a person aged 18-65 years who received the Ad26.COV2.S COVID-19 vaccine or a placebo. Here the sequenced sample was peripheral blood, taken in a trial of Ad26.COV2.S vaccine versus placebo. CDR3 sequence: CATSDPGTSGGDEQFF. The CDR3 nucleotides read TGTGCCACCAGTGACCCGGGGACTAGCGGGGGGGATGAGCAGTTCTTC.